The T cell receptor (beta chain) under discussion was sequenced for a study of blood T cell repertoires in COVID-19. Study in general: Spain, Italy and the United States supplied samples that represented acute and convalescent COVID-19.

In the authors' workflow: Estimates of nucleated cell counts were drawn from the amplification of reference gene primers. Using immunoSEQ multiplex PCR, the repertoire was profiled, and TCRdb retains in-frame clones only, with some absent. The V and J calls and clone size are taken from that table; D and trimming were inferred from the DNA. This table has just over 300,000 clones, around 91% appearing once. Adults between about 18 and 95 years of age took part from 24 US areas. This CDR3 spans 16 amino acids. Germline V gene data show CDR1 as LGHDT and CDR2 as YNNKEL (reference sequence). With 4 bases removed from V and 1 base from J, the gap between germline ends came to 13 bases.

The sequencing input was PBMCs or T cells enriched from blood (not recorded which). The clonotype comes from a woman younger than 35 with acute COVID-19. The V and J genes are TRBV3-1 (or the pseudogene TRBV3-2) and TRBJ1-4; D remains unclear. DNA of the CDR3: TGTGCCAGCAGCCGTCCCGCAGGAGGAACTAATGAAAAACTGTTTTTT. Translation gives CASSRPAGGTNEKLFF.